The TCR beta chain under discussion was sequenced for a study of shared clonotypes between healthy human individuals. Of note for this clone: Its specificity is unknown.

The V end was cut by 3 bases, the J end by 7 bases, with 16 bases between. Germline V gene sequence: CDR1 SGDLS, CDR2 YYNGEE. CDR3 length: 15 residues. General study points: Compared with memory subsets, naive subsets generally had larger estimated richness.

Researchers divided each subset's genomic DNA evenly across several immunoSEQ plates. Only in-frame clones appear in the TCRdb table, and some are missing; sequencing was by immunoSEQ multiplex PCR. The table lists 2 million to 3 million clones, more than 85% of them singletons. The rearrangement links TRBV9 to TRBJ2-2; TRBD2 is a possible D gene (5 bases). Material for sequencing was naive CD4+ T cells from PBMCs. Subset described: CD45RA+ positively selected. The receptor was isolated from a man younger than 35 in good health. Some clones in this sample may be carry-over from other donors' samples. In nucleotides, the CDR3 is TGTGCCAGCAGCGCGCGGGCCCAGTCGGGCGGGGAGCTGTTTTTT. It is translated as CASSARAQSGGELFF.